These 9 T cell receptor beta chains share one sample of origin, sequenced in a study of blood T cell repertoires in COVID-19 (dated by TCRdb to between 2020 and 2021). The library was built by means of the immunoSEQ multiplex PCR assay. TCRdb retrieved this table from immuneACCESS and kept in-frame rearrangements only. Not all clones are present; in checked studies, unresolved V genes account for under half, and no reason is known for the remainder. Recorded for this sample are around 330,000 clones; around 89% of them occurred a single time. 1.5% to 2% of the sample comes from the top ten. Sequenced: peripheral blood. These receptor sequences come from a woman aged 25 to 39 with COVID-19, enrolled during active disease.

The rearrangement links TRBV5-1 to TRBJ1-5; 10 bases match TRBD1. Germline V gene sequence: CDR1 SGHRS, CDR2 YFSETQ. The CDR3 spans 16 residues. Germline trimming cut 3 bases from V and 7 bases from J; bases unmatched to any gene: 10. The CDR3 sequence: CASSSGTGTGEQPQHF. The CDR3, as DNA: TGCGCCAGCAGCTCAGGAACCGGGACAGGGGAACAGCCCCAGCATTTT.

The chain uses TRBV9 and TRBJ2-1, with 11 bases that match TRBD1. Germline CDR1 is SGDLS and CDR2 is YYNGEE. This CDR3 region has 19 residues. V dropped 0 bases and J dropped 0; count of bases not matched to a gene: 8. CDR3 in amino acids: CASSVGIRDRGISYNEQFF. CDR3 bases: TGTGCCAGCAGCGTAGGAATCCGGGACAGGGGGATCTCCTACAATGAGCAGTTCTTC.

The genes are TRBV7-2 and TRBJ1-2; D is undetermined. This CDR3 has 14 residues. V lost 1 base to trimming and J lost 3 bases, with 9 bases between them. Germline V gene sequence: CDR1 SGHTA, CDR2 FQGNSA. CDR3 in DNA: TGTGCCAGCAGCTTAGGATGGCCTGACTATGGCTACACCTTC. The encoded protein is CASSLGWPDYGYTF. Combining the CDR3 with reference TRBV7-2 and TRBJ1-2 gives the whole variable domain GAGVSQSPSNKVTEKGKDVELRCDPISGHTALYWYRQSLGQGLEFLIYFQGNSAPDKSGLPSDRFSAERTGGSVSTLTIQRTQQEDSAVYLCASSLGWPDYGYTFGSGTRLTVV.

V gene TRBV24-1 combines with J gene TRBJ2-3, with TRBD1 matching over 9 bases. Germline V CDR1 and CDR2: KGHDR, SFDVKD. Trimming removed 5 bases from V and 7 bases from J; junction bases left unmatched: 6. The length of the CDR3 is 14 residues. The CDR3 sequence is CATSGMTGGNTQYF. CDR3 bases: TGTGCCACCAGTGGTATGACAGGGGGGAATACGCAGTATTTT.

This chain uses TRBV28 with TRBJ2-7, with D maybe TRBD2 (6 bases). Germline lookup yields CDR1 MDHEN and CDR2 SYDVKM. The CDR3 totals 16 residues. The germline V and J ends were trimmed by 3 bases and 2 bases, with 17 bases remaining between them. CDR3 loop: CASSFALGTLTYEQYV. The CDR3 coding sequence is TGTGCCAGCAGTTTTGCCCTCGGGACTCTAACCTACGAGCAGTACGTC.

The V and J genes are TRBV2 and TRBJ1-2; D is ambiguous. Germline V lookup: CDR1 SNHLY, CDR2 FYNNEI. V shed 6 bases and J shed 7 bases, with 15 bases lying between them. CDR3 length: 13 residues. CDR3 DNA: TGTGCCAGCAGGATGATTACACCGGGTGGCTACACCTTC. Amino acids: CASRMITPGGYTF.

The V and J genes are TRBV7-8 and TRBJ1-1, with TRBD1 as a possible D gene (6 bases). V shed 6 bases and J shed 5 bases, with 13 bases lying between them. The CDR3 totals 13 residues. Germline values: CDR1 SGHVS, CDR2 FQNEAQ. In nucleotides, the CDR3 is TGTGCCAGCAGTCTACAGGGTGGGACTGAAGCTTTCTTT. Amino acid sequence: CASSLQGGTEAFF.

The chain has TRBV21-1 and TRBJ1-2; TRBD1 reflects the table's D call only, with no check against the DNA. TRBV21-1 is noted as a pseudogene. CDR3 length: 13 residues. Written as DNA, the CDR3 is TGTGCCAGCAGCACCTCGGACAGCTATGGCTACACCTTC. Protein: CASSTSDSYGYTF.

CDR3 coding DNA: TGTGCCAGCAGCCAAGAGGGAGGGTATGAAAAACTGTTTTTT. Its protein product is CASSQEGGYEKLFF. The rearrangement uses TRBV3-1 (or the pseudogene TRBV3-2) and TRBJ1-4; D uncertain. The CDR3 runs to 14 residues. Trimming removed 0 bases at V and 6 bases at J, with 8 bases between. From germline, CDR1 is LGHDT and CDR2 YNNKEL (reference sequence).